These 8 T cell receptor beta chains came from one sample sequenced in a study of blood T cell repertoires in COVID-19. Here immunoSEQ multiplex PCR was the method, and the copy in TCRdb shows in-frame clones only, minus some. The sample yields approximately 80,000 clones, 88% seen once. Sequencing input: peripheral blood. Receptor source: a human donor in a cohort sampled during active COVID-19.

The chain is built from TRBV28 and TRBJ1-1; D is perhaps TRBD1 (5 bases). Germline loops: CDR1 MDHEN, CDR2 SYDVKM. V lost 8 bases, J lost 11 bases, and 12 bases lay in between. This CDR3 comprises 10 residues. The CDR3 region has the DNA TGTGCCAGCCAGGGCGTTGGGGCTTTCTTT. It translates to CASQGVGAFF.

V and J are TRBV5-8 and TRBJ1-3; D not resolved. Trimming pared 1 base from V and 4 bases from J, leaving 6 bases between. The CDR3 spans 13 residues. Germline lookup yields CDR1 SGHTS and CDR2 YDEGEE. The CDR3 reads CASSLLKGNTIYF. The CDR3 region has the DNA TGTGCCAGCAGCTTGCTTAAAGGAAACACCATATATTTT.

The chain couples TRBV3-1 (or the pseudogene TRBV3-2) to TRBJ2-3; D not resolved. This CDR3 has 16 amino acids. V lost 1 base and J 5 bases, leaving 16 bases between the germline ends. The germline V gene has CDR1 LGHDT and CDR2 YNNKEL (reference sequence). DNA for the CDR3: TGTGCCAGCAGCCAAGGGAGCCTAACGGTGGGAGATACGCAGTATTTT. Protein product: CASSQGSLTVGDTQYF.

The rearrangement uses TRBV5-6 and TRBJ1-5; 9 bases are a match to TRBD1. V was pared by 0 bases and J by 3 bases, with 1 base of the junction left unmatched. Germline loops: CDR1 SGHDT, CDR2 YYEEEE. The CDR3 loop spans 15 amino acids. As DNA, the CDR3 is TGTGCCAGCAGCTTGGGACAGGGGGACAATCAGCCCCAGCATTTT. Translating gives CASSLGQGDNQPQHF. The variable domain in full, completed from reference TRBV5-6 and TRBJ1-5, reads DAGVTQSPTHLIKTRGQQVTLRCSPKSGHDTVSWYQQALGQGPQFIFQYYEEEERQRGNFPDRFSGHQFPNYSSELNVNALLLGDSALYLCASSLGQGDNQPQHFGDGTRLSIL.

The chain has TRBV7-2 and TRBJ1-1; TRBD1 might be the D (5 bases). Trimming pared 1 base from V and 3 bases from J, leaving 15 bases between. The CDR3 runs to 16 residues. Germline values: CDR1 SGHTA, CDR2 FQGNSA. CDR3 in amino acids: CASSLEGRRRDTEAFF. Written as DNA, the CDR3 is TGTGCCAGCAGCTTAGAGGGGCGCCGGAGAGACACTGAAGCTTTCTTT.

In the case of this clone: Different DNA sequences within this sample yield the same CDR3. This rearrangement joins TRBV5-1 to TRBJ1-1; D is possibly TRBD1 (5 bases). Germline V gives CDR1 SGHRS, CDR2 YFSETQ. Between the trimmed V and J ends, which lost 2 bases and 4 bases, there was a span of 9 bases. This CDR3 spans 13 amino acids. The CDR3, as DNA: TGCGCCAGCAGCTTACGGGGGAGCACTGAAGCTTTCTTT. Its translation: CASSLRGSTEAFF.

The CDR3 sequence is CASSPGDRIVSSNEKLFF. CDR3 coding DNA: TGTGCCAGCAGCCCCGGGGACAGAATAGTCTCGTCTAATGAAAAACTGTTTTTT. This chain links TRBV11-2 with TRBJ1-4; 7 bases are a match to TRBD1. Germline V gene lookup returns CDR1 SGHAT and CDR2 FQNNGV. V lost 5 bases, J lost 3 bases, and 15 bases stayed unmatched. The CDR3 runs 18 residues.

This chain joins TRBV9 and TRBJ2-5, with 12 bases identical to TRBD1. Looked up from germline, CDR1 is SGDLS and CDR2 is YYNGEE. V was pared by 4 bases and J by 4 bases, with 5 bases of the junction left unmatched. The CDR3 runs 15 residues. The CDR3 DNA sequence: TGTGCCAGCAGCCGGGACAGGGGGCAGGTAGAGACCCAGTACTTC. Amino acid sequence: CASSRDRGQVETQYF. The complete variable domain, with remaining parts taken from reference TRBV9 and TRBJ2-5, reads DSGVTQTPKHLITATGQRVTLRCSPRSGDLSVYWYQQSLDQGLQFLIQYYNGEERAKGNILERFSAQQFPDLHSELNLSSLELGDSALYFCASSRDRGQVETQYFGPGTRLLVL.